This entry is about one T cell receptor (beta chain). Its specificity is not known. The data were obtained in a study of CXCR3-negative and CXCR3-positive naive CD8 T cells. Findings and limits, study-wide: TRB CDR3 hydrophobicity was greater in CXCR3-positive naive cells than in CXCR3-negative naive cells. TRBV-TRBJ usage was alike in naive CXCR3-negative and CXCR3-positive cells but differed in memory cells.

Through 5' RACE with UMI labels, the TRB cDNA libraries were prepared. TCRdb re-called the 5' RACE reads and shows each CDR3 protein once, DNA omitted. The sample has some 140,000 distinct CDR3 sequences; the top ten hold 0.41%. The CDR3 runs to 15 residues. Per the germline V gene, CDR1 is MGHRA and CDR2 is YSYEKL. The V and J genes are TRBV4-1 and TRBJ2-3; TCRdb reports TRBD1, a call that lacks DNA to check it against. Sequenced: naive CXCR3+ CD8+ T cells from blood. Subset here: CD45RO-CCR7+CD27+CD95- naive CD8+ T cells expressing CXCR3 (TNR3+). The source of this sequence is a human donor in good health. Some clones in this sample may be carry-over from other donors' samples. The CDR3 loop reads CASSQDPVGTDTQYF.